This T cell receptor (beta chain) was identified in a study of post-analysis software for immune sequencing data. Study-wide background: Recorded subtypes: relapsing-remitting, secondary progressive, progressive-relapsing; some patients unannotated. Points from the study as a whole: Strong co-clustering by F measure was evident for samples that had been prepared in the same batch. Patients used about 5 TRBV segments, including TRBV5-6, TRBV5-1 and TRBV20-1, more often than controls.

Built from TCR beta cDNA, the libraries had unique molecular identifiers in them. TCRdb reprocessed the PCR reads with MiXCR, giving one entry per CDR3 protein. The data contain approximately 770,000 distinct CDR3 sequences, more than 45% of them singletons. The CDR3 is 11 residues long. With 4 bases removed from V and 7 bases from J, the gap between germline ends came to 10 bases. Germline loops: CDR1 SQVTM, CDR2 ANQGSEA. Turning to this clonotype: The antigen is not known.

The V call is TRBV29-1, the J call TRBJ1-1; the D is unclear. The receptor was derived from a girl aged 10-17 years with multiple sclerosis. Sequencing was done on a sample of blood. The CDR3 reads CSVVGAYEAFF. The CDR3 DNA reads as TGCAGCGTTGTTGGAGCGTATGAAGCTTTCTTT.